This T cell receptor (beta chain) was documented in a study of blood T cell repertoires in COVID-19. Looking at the study overall: Collection of acute and convalescent COVID-19 samples took place in the United States, Italy and Spain.

Original handling: Quantification of nucleated cells was approximated via reference gene primer amplification. Assay used: immunoSEQ multiplex PCR; TCRdb lists only in-frame clones, some missing. V, J and clone size are taken as reported in that table, and D and trimming were inferred from the DNA itself. The sample comprises some 80,000 clones, more than 75% of which are singletons, and roughly 19% rests with the top ten. Trimming shortened V by 0 bases and J by 6 bases, and 12 bases separated the two germline ends. Germline CDR1 SGHNT, CDR2 YYREEE (reference sequence). This CDR3 is 15 amino acids long. This clone appeared a single time.

The chain combines TRBV5-4 with TRBJ2-2; TRBD2 might be the D (5 bases). The sequence derives from a human donor in a cohort sampled during active COVID-19. Sequencing was carried out using peripheral blood. The CDR3, as DNA: TGTGCCAGCAGCTTGGCGAGGGAATTGGCCGGGGAGCTGTTTTTT. Protein: CASSLARELAGELFF. The full variable domain, completed using reference TRBV5-4 and TRBJ2-2, is ETGVTQSPTHLIKTRGQQVTLRCSSQSGHNTVSWYQQALGQGPQFIFQYYREEENGRGNFPPRFSGLQFPNYSSELNVNALELDDSALYLCASSLARELAGELFFGEGSRLTVL.